This TCR beta chain was sequenced for a study of blood T cell repertoires in COVID-19. Study at large: The study drew acute and convalescent COVID-19 samples from the United States, Italy and Spain. T cells, B-cell-depleted T cells, or PBMCs supplied cDNA or gDNA.

Original handling: By means of reference gene primer amplification, nucleated cell counts were estimated. The table came from immunoSEQ multiplex PCR; TCRdb's copy has only in-frame clones and leaves some out. V and J calls and clone size are copied from that table; D and trimming were computed from the DNA. The sample yields about 200,000 clones, 80% seen once. Germline lookup yields CDR1 MNHEY and CDR2 SVGAGI. The V end lost 6 bases, the J end lost 4 bases, and 15 bases lay between the germline ends. The CDR3 runs 14 residues. Material: peripheral blood. This clonotype was sampled from a man in his 60s with acute or convalescent COVID-19. The rearrangement joins TRBV6-5 to TRBJ1-2, with a possible D match to TRBD1 (6 bases). CDR3 DNA: TGTGCCAGCAGACTCGGCTCAGGGGTCTATGGCTACACCTTC. Translated, it gives CASRLGSGVYGYTF.